This T cell receptor beta chain emerged from a study of blood T cell repertoires in COVID-19. Looking at the study overall: Acute and convalescent COVID-19 samples came from the United States, Italy and Spain. From T cells, B-cell-depleted T cells, or PBMCs came the material, which was cDNA or gDNA.

This CDR3 region has 16 residues. The V end was cut by 8 bases, the J end by 2 bases, with 19 bases between. Per the authors' pipeline: Estimates of nucleated cell counts were drawn from the amplification of reference gene primers. TCRdb's table, derived via immunoSEQ multiplex PCR, lists solely in-frame clones and lacks some. V and J calls and clone size come straight from that table; D and trimming were deduced from the DNA. The sample carries around 130,000 clones, 80% to 90% recorded once. The V gene is TRBV23-1, the J gene TRBJ1-5; D gene uncertain. TRBV23-1 is known as an ORF, though its function is uncertain. This clonotype was sampled from a man aged 65-85 years with active or convalescent COVID-19. The sample comprised peripheral blood. The CDR3 loop reads CASRSGERVRNQPQHF. The CDR3 DNA reads TGCGCCAGCCGATCCGGGGAAAGGGTTCGCAATCAGCCCCAGCATTTT.